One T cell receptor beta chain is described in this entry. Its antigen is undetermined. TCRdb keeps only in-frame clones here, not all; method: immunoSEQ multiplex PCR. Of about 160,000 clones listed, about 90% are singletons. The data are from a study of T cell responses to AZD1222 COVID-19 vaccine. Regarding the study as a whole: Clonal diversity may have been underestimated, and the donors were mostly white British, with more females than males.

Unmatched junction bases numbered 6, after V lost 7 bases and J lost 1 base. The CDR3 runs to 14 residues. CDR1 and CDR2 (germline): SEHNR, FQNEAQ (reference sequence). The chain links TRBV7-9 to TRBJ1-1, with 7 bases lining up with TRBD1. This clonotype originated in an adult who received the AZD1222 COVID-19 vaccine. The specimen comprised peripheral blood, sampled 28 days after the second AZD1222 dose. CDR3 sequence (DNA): TGTGCCAGCATTCTTGGGACAGAGAACACTGAAGCTTTCTTT. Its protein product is CASILGTENTEAFF.